These 30 T cell receptor beta chains share one sample of origin, sequenced in a study of blood T cell repertoires in COVID-19. The data were produced by immunoSEQ multiplex PCR, yet TCRdb's version contains in-frame clones alone and is incomplete. Of about 52,000 clones in the sample, roughly nine tenths are singletons; the top ten hold around 9%. Sequencing used peripheral blood. These receptors were collected from a man at least 80 years old with active or convalescent COVID-19.

The sample holds a few counts of this clone. The chain combines TRBV10-3 with TRBJ2-7, with 8 bases that match TRBD1. Per germline, CDR1 ENHRY and CDR2 SYGVKD. V lost 4 bases to trimming and J lost 3 bases; unmatched junction nucleotides: 8. The CDR3 is 15 amino acids. The DNA for the CDR3 is TGTGCCATCAGTGGGGACAGGCAGGTTGACTACGAGCAGTACTTC. Its protein is CAISGDRQVDYEQYF.

The genes are TRBV18 and TRBJ2-5, with a tentative D call TRBD2 (5 bases). V was cut by 3 bases and J by 5 bases, with 13 bases left in between. Germline V gives CDR1 KGHSH, CDR2 LQKENI. The CDR3 sequence is 14 residues long. CDR3 protein: CASSPRSVRETQYF. The CDR3 DNA sequence: TGTGCCAGCTCACCGCGTAGCGTCCGGGAGACCCAGTACTTC.

The V call is TRBV6-5, the J call TRBJ2-3; D may be TRBD2 (5 bases). Deletions cut 6 bases from V and 6 bases from J, with 10 bases between. Germline V gene data show CDR1 as MNHEY and CDR2 as SVGAGI. The CDR3 loop spans 12 amino acids. The CDR3 DNA sequence: TGTGCCAGCAGACTAGACTTGGATACGCAGTATTTT. Its translation is CASRLDLDTQYF.

The gene calls are TRBV29-1 and TRBJ2-7; 13 bases align to TRBD2. The CDR3 is 15 residues long. The germline gives CDR1 SQVTM, CDR2 ANQGSEA. V was pared by 4 bases and J by 2 bases, with 5 bases of the junction left unmatched. This CDR3 reads CSVVTGTSGTYEQYF. In DNA form, the CDR3 reads TGCAGCGTTGTGACTGGGACTAGCGGGACCTACGAGCAGTACTTC.

This rearrangement joins TRBV5-1 to TRBJ2-3; 7 bases are shared with TRBD1. V lost 0 bases, J lost 3 bases, and 1 base stayed unmatched. This CDR3 has 14 amino acids. Germline V gene data show CDR1 as SGHRS and CDR2 as YFSETQ. Here the CDR3 reads CASSLATGTDTQYF. CDR3 bases: TGCGCCAGCAGCTTGGCGACAGGGACAGATACGCAGTATTTT.

The chain is built from TRBV10-3 and TRBJ1-1; 8 nucleotides agree with TRBD1. This CDR3 is built from 14 residues. CDR1 and CDR2 from the germline V gene are ENHRY and SYGVKD. J lost 4 bases, V lost 7 bases, and 8 bases had no gene match. In DNA, the CDR3 is TGTGCCATCACCCAGGACAGGGTGGCCACTGAAGCTTTCTTT. Translation: CAITQDRVATEAFF.

V and J are TRBV30 and TRBJ2-5; no firm D call. The germline V and J ends were trimmed by 2 bases and 0 bases, with 7 bases remaining between them. The CDR3 is 13 amino acids. Per germline, CDR1 GTSNPN and CDR2 SVGIG (reference sequence). The CDR3 is CAWSMSYQETQYF. In nucleotides, the CDR3 is TGTGCCTGGAGTATGAGCTACCAAGAGACCCAGTACTTC.

This clone has just one count. The CDR3 is CASSTLQGPGQRFNEQYF. The CDR3 DNA reads TGTGCCAGTAGTACGCTACAGGGCCCCGGACAGCGATTCAACGAGCAGTACTTC. This chain uses TRBV19 with TRBJ2-7; weak D call: TRBD1 (6 bases). The germline V gene has CDR1 LNHDA and CDR2 SQIVND (reference sequence). V was cut by 4 bases and J by 5 bases, with 27 bases left in between. The CDR3 extends over 18 amino acids.

The rearrangement uses TRBV5-5 and TRBJ2-2; weak D call: TRBD1 (5 bases). Trimming pared 3 bases from V and 1 base from J, leaving 10 bases between. The CDR3 is made up of 15 amino acids. Germline CDR1 and CDR2: SGHKS and YYEKEE (reference sequence). In DNA form, the CDR3 reads TGTGCCAGCAGCTGGACCGGACAGAACACCGGGGAGCTGTTTTTT. It encodes CASSWTGQNTGELFF.

This clone turned up a few times. This rearrangement joins TRBV28 to TRBJ1-1; perhaps TRBD1 as D (5 bases). The CDR3 has 15 residues. Trimming took off 0 bases at V and 3 bases at J, with 11 bases between the two ends. Looked up from germline, CDR1 is MDHEN and CDR2 is SYDVKM. The CDR3 loop is CASSLWGQGYTEAFF. Here the CDR3 DNA reads TGTGCCAGCAGTTTATGGGGGCAGGGTTACACTGAAGCTTTCTTT.

The table lists this clone with a count of one. The genes are TRBV5-8 and TRBJ2-5; 11 bases map to TRBD1. With V trimmed by 4 bases and J by 5 bases, 7 bases remained unmatched. CDR1 and CDR2 (germline): SGHTS, YDEGEE. The CDR3 has 15 residues. The CDR3 DNA reads TGTGCCAGCAGCACAGGACAGGGGGCGAGTGAGACCCAGTACTTC. Amino acids: CASSTGQGASETQYF.

The chain recombines TRBV5-1 with TRBJ2-1; 7 bases match TRBD2. The CDR3 covers 17 residues. V lost 1 base to trimming and J lost 4 bases; unmatched junction nucleotides: 11. Germline V CDR1 and CDR2: SGHRS, YFSETQ. The CDR3 sequence is CASSLSVGGPVYNEQFF. The CDR3 DNA reads TGCGCCAGCAGCTTGAGTGTGGGAGGGCCGGTTTACAATGAGCAGTTCTTC.

Note on this clone: This specimen includes other DNA sequences encoding the same CDR3. This chain connects TRBV10-3 to TRBJ2-2; TRBD1 matches 11 bases. The trim removed 6 bases at V and 1 base at J, leaving 1 base unmatched. Germline values: CDR1 ENHRY, CDR2 SYGVKD. The CDR3 is made up of 15 amino acids. The CDR3 DNA follows: TGTGCCATCAGAGGGACAGGGGGGAACACCGGGGAGCTGTTTTTT. Translated: CAIRGTGGNTGELFF.

The chain joins TRBV3-1 (or the pseudogene TRBV3-2) to TRBJ1-1; the match to TRBD1 covers 11 bases. Looked up from germline, CDR1 is LGHDT and CDR2 is YNNKEL (reference sequence). J lost 6 bases, V lost 3 bases, and 3 bases had no gene match. This CDR3 comprises 14 residues. CDR3 sequence (DNA): TGTGCCAGCAGCCAGGGACAGGGGGTTCCTGAAGCTTTCTTT. It translates to CASSQGQGVPEAFF.

The J gene is TRBJ1-1, the V gene TRBV19, with TRBD1 matching 8 bases. V gave up 4 bases and J gave up 4 bases; unmatched junction bases: 8. CDR1 and CDR2 (germline): LNHDA, SQIVND (reference sequence). The CDR3 is 15 residues long. The CDR3 loop is CASSTRTGSTTEAFF. The CDR3 DNA is TGTGCCAGTAGTACACGGACAGGGTCAACCACTGAAGCTTTCTTT.

The chain uses TRBV5-1 and TRBJ2-7; 11 bases agree with TRBD2. V dropped 1 base and J dropped 5; count of bases not matched to a gene: 5. The length of the CDR3 is 15 residues. Germline V lookup: CDR1 SGHRS, CDR2 YFSETQ. The CDR3 nucleotides are TGCGCCAGCAGCTTGAGGCCGGGACTAGCGGACGAGCAGTACTTC. As protein: CASSLRPGLADEQYF.

This chain links TRBV5-4 with TRBJ2-1; the D is unclear. Between the trimmed V and J ends, which lost 0 bases and 7 bases, there was a span of 5 bases. Per germline, CDR1 SGHNT and CDR2 YYREEE (reference sequence). The CDR3 contains 12 residues. The CDR3 nucleotides are TGTGCCAGCAGCTTGGACTGGAATGAGCAGTTCTTC. Its translation is CASSLDWNEQFF.

This chain links TRBV9 with TRBJ2-3; 7 bases match TRBD2. CDR1 SGDLS and CDR2 YYNGEE come from the germline V gene. The CDR3 totals 17 residues. The V and J ends lost 0 bases and 2 bases, in that order; junction bases with no gene match: 9. CDR3 sequence: CASSVAGAGVDTDTQYF. The CDR3 DNA follows: TGTGCCAGCAGCGTAGCTGGTGCGGGAGTAGACACAGATACGCAGTATTTT.

The rearrangement uses TRBV19 and TRBJ1-4, with no clear D. The CDR3 contains 15 residues. V was shortened by 6 bases and J by 8 bases, with 19 bases between the two germline ends. From germline, CDR1 is LNHDA and CDR2 SQIVND (reference sequence). The CDR3: CASRRAAEIREKLFF. Written as DNA, the CDR3 is TGTGCCAGTAGGCGTGCGGCCGAAATACGGGAAAAACTGTTTTTT. Drawing the rest from reference TRBV19 and TRBJ1-4, the complete variable domain is DGGITQSPKYLFRKEGQNVTLSCEQNLNHDAMYWYRQDPGQGLRLIYYSQIVNDFQKGDIAEGYSVSREKKESFPLTVTSAQKNPTAFYLCASRRAAEIREKLFFGSGTQLSVL.

The CDR3 coding sequence is TGTGCCAGTAGTATCTCGGCGCAGGGTTTAAACATTCAGTACTTC. Translation gives CASSISAQGLNIQYF. The V and J genes are TRBV19 and TRBJ2-4; tentative D call: TRBD1 (5 bases). The CDR3 is 15 amino acids. Trimming removed 3 bases from V and 6 bases from J, with 15 bases in between. Per the germline V gene, CDR1 is LNHDA and CDR2 is SQIVND (reference sequence).

The rearrangement joins TRBV6-6 to TRBJ1-4, with TRBD1 matching over 8 bases. J lost 6 bases, V lost 0 bases, and 3 bases had no gene match. This CDR3 region has 15 residues. The V gene's germline CDR1 is MNHNY and CDR2 SVGAGI (reference sequence). DNA for the CDR3: TGTGCCAGCAGTTACTCTACAGGGGGGTATGAAAAACTGTTTTTT. Translating it yields CASSYSTGGYEKLFF.

The chain uses TRBV27 and TRBJ2-7; maybe TRBD1 (5 bases). The CDR3 spans 14 residues. Germline V gene sequence: CDR1 MNHEY, CDR2 SMNVEV (reference sequence). Trimming cost V 3 bases and J 3 bases, with 12 bases left between them. The CDR3 sequence is CASSFARDSYEQYF. The CDR3 bases are TGTGCCAGCAGTTTTGCCCGAGACAGCTACGAGCAGTACTTC.

This chain connects TRBV5-1 to TRBJ1-2; 8 bases match TRBD1. The CDR3 contains 14 residues. Germline CDR1 SGHRS, CDR2 YFSETQ. V shed 4 bases, J shed 3 bases, and the junction held 5 bases outside the gene matches. CDR3 nucleotide sequence: TGCGCCAGCAGCCCATCAGGGGGCGACTATGGCTACACCTTC. Protein product: CASSPSGGDYGYTF.

V is TRBV7-2 and J is TRBJ2-1; tentative D call: TRBD2 (6 bases). Trimming stripped 5 bases from V and 5 bases from J, with 10 bases between. The V gene's germline CDR1 is SGHTA and CDR2 FQGNSA. The CDR3 runs to 13 residues. CDR3 sequence: CASSAGTDNEQFF. The CDR3 nucleotides read TGTGCCAGCAGCGCGGGAACGGACAATGAGCAGTTCTTC.

The rearrangement links TRBV3-1 (or the pseudogene TRBV3-2) to TRBJ1-2; D not resolved. The V and J ends lost 0 bases and 2 bases respectively, with 10 bases between them. Germline CDR1 is LGHDT and CDR2 is YNNKEL (reference sequence). This CDR3 has 15 residues. Here the CDR3 DNA reads TGTGCCAGCAGCCAAGAGGGAGGGCGGAACTATGGCTACACCTTC. Its protein is CASSQEGGRNYGYTF.

V gene TRBV3-1 (or the pseudogene TRBV3-2) combines with J gene TRBJ1-4; TRBD1 is a possible D gene (6 bases). V dropped 4 bases and J dropped 5 bases, with 14 bases sitting between them. Germline-derived CDR1 and CDR2 are LGHDT and YNNKEL (reference sequence). The CDR3 has 15 amino acids. CDR3 sequence: CASSPGAALNEKLFF. The CDR3 nucleotides read TGTGCCAGCAGCCCAGGGGCCGCTTTAAATGAAAAACTGTTTTTT.

This clone was seen only a few times. The rearrangement links TRBV18 to TRBJ1-1; the D is unclear. V lost 2 bases, J lost 1 base, and 5 bases lay in between. CDR3 length equals 13 residues. The germline CDR1 and CDR2 sequences are KGHSH and LQKENI. CDR3 DNA: TGTGCCAGCTCACCAGGAGAGAACACTGAAGCTTTCTTT. This codes for CASSPGENTEAFF.

This clone was picked up one time. The chain employs TRBV3-1 (or the pseudogene TRBV3-2) and TRBJ2-3; D not resolved. This CDR3 has 16 amino acids. The germline V and J ends were trimmed by 1 base and 10 bases, with 21 bases remaining between them. The V gene's germline CDR1 is LGHDT and CDR2 YNNKEL (reference sequence). For the CDR3, the DNA is TGTGCCAGCAGCCAAGTTGGTCGAGTTAGTATGTTTGCGCAGTATTTT. This gives the protein CASSQVGRVSMFAQYF.

CDR3 protein: CASSEWDRNYGYTF. The DNA for the CDR3 is TGTGCCAGCAGTGAATGGGACAGAAACTATGGCTACACCTTC. This rearrangement joins TRBV25-1 to TRBJ1-2; 7 bases are shared with TRBD1. The CDR3 sequence is 14 residues long. CDR1 and CDR2 (germline): MGHDK, SYGVNS. V trimming: 1 base; J trimming: 2 bases; junction bases outside the gene matches: 1.

J is TRBJ2-7 and V is TRBV7-9; 10 positions match TRBD1. Per germline, CDR1 SEHNR and CDR2 FQNEAQ (reference sequence). There are 14 residues in the CDR3. Losses at the gene ends were 3 bases for V and 3 bases for J; bases not matched to a gene: 2. CDR3 nucleotides: TGTGCCAGCAGCTTGACAGGGGGCATCTACGAGCAGTACTTC. It codes for CASSLTGGIYEQYF.